The 25 T cell receptor beta chains below come from one sample, sequenced in a study of T cell responses to AZD1222 COVID-19 vaccine. Here immunoSEQ multiplex PCR was the method, and the copy in TCRdb shows in-frame clones only, minus some. The sample records about 140,000 clones, 85% to 90% being singletons. The material sequenced was peripheral blood, taken on day 0 of AZD1222 vaccination. These receptors originate from an adult in good health.

J is TRBJ2-1 and V is TRBV11-2, with D possibly matching TRBD1 (5 bases). This CDR3 comprises 14 residues. V was cut by 0 bases and J by 5 bases, with 8 bases left in between. The germline CDR1 and CDR2 sequences are SGHAT and FQNNGV. CDR3 nucleotides: TGTGCCAGCAGCTTAGATAGGACAAACAATGAGCAGTTCTTC. Amino acids: CASSLDRTNNEQFF. Using reference TRBV11-2 and TRBJ2-1 for the parts outside the CDR3, the full variable domain is EAGVAQSPRYKIIEKRQSVAFWCNPISGHATLYWYQQILGQGPKLLIQFQNNGVVDDSQLPKDRFSAERLKGVDSTLKIQPAKLEDSAVYLCASSLDRTNNEQFFGPGTRLTVL.

The chain is built from TRBV6-5 and TRBJ1-1; D not resolved. The V and J ends lost 0 bases and 4 bases respectively, with 12 bases between them. CDR1 MNHEY and CDR2 SVGAGI come from the germline V gene. This CDR3 is built from 15 residues. The CDR3 DNA is TGTGCCAGCAGTTACTCGAGATCCCCGGGCACTGAAGCTTTCTTT. Amino acids: CASSYSRSPGTEAFF.

The rearrangement joins TRBV7-6 to TRBJ1-1; no clear D. This CDR3 region has 15 residues. V dropped 1 base and J dropped 4 bases, with 13 bases sitting between them. Germline assignment: CDR1 SGHVS and CDR2 FNYEAQ. The CDR3 DNA follows: TGTGCCAGCAGCTTAGAAGGGCGGGTTCTCACTGAAGCTTTCTTT. Amino acid sequence: CASSLEGRVLTEAFF.

This clone was detected only once. The chain links TRBV5-1 to TRBJ1-1, with 8 bases lining up with TRBD1. Germline trimming cut 0 bases from V and 8 bases from J; bases unmatched to any gene: 9. Per the germline V gene, CDR1 is SGHRS and CDR2 is YFSETQ. The CDR3 contains 15 residues. CDR3 nucleotide sequence: TGCGCCAGCAGCTTGGCTTTAGGACAGGGAGTGGAAGCTTTCTTT. Protein: CASSLALGQGVEAFF.

CDR3 nucleotide sequence: TGTGCCAGCAGCCCAGCACCTAGCGGGAGGTTAAATGAGCAGTTCTTC. Translating gives CASSPAPSGRLNEQFF. V is TRBV14 and J is TRBJ2-1; 11 bases line up with TRBD2. Per the germline V gene, CDR1 is SGHDN and CDR2 is FVKESK. This CDR3 spans 16 amino acids. V lost 4 bases to trimming and J lost 7 bases; unmatched junction nucleotides: 9.

The rearrangement uses TRBV27 and TRBJ1-1; 9 bases fit TRBD1. The germline V gene encodes CDR1 MNHEY and CDR2 SMNVEV (reference sequence). Trimming cost V 6 bases and J 4 bases; bases outside gene matches: 12. The CDR3 loop spans 16 amino acids. The CDR3 nucleotides are TGTGCCAGCAGAAATACAGGGGGCGGACTGACCACTGAAGCTTTCTTT. It yields the protein CASRNTGGGLTTEAFF.

The V call is TRBV30, the J call TRBJ2-1; D call uncertain. CDR1 GTSNPN and CDR2 SVGIG come from the germline V gene (reference sequence). V was shortened by 0 bases and J by 4 bases, with 10 bases between the two germline ends. The CDR3 is made up of 14 amino acids. The CDR3 nucleotides are TGTGCCTGGAGTGTAAGGGCCAAATACAATGAGCAGTTCTTC. Translation: CAWSVRAKYNEQFF.

V gene TRBV5-1 combines with J gene TRBJ2-7; 8 bases fit TRBD2. This CDR3 has 16 residues. With 6 bases clipped from V and 2 bases from J, the junction kept 13 bases outside the gene matches. The germline CDR1 and CDR2 sequences are SGHRS and YFSETQ. CDR3 amino acids: CASTKQIGRGAYEQYF. The CDR3 bases are TGCGCCAGCACCAAGCAAATCGGGAGGGGCGCCTACGAGCAGTACTTC.

This clone occurred once. The chain links TRBV20-1 to TRBJ2-7; a possible D gene is TRBD1 (6 bases). Trimming removed 3 bases at V and 0 bases at J, with 18 bases between. Germline V lookup: CDR1 DFQATT, CDR2 SNEGSKA (reference sequence). The CDR3 totals 16 residues. For the CDR3, the DNA is TGCAGTGCTAGTGAAACAGGGTACTCTCTCTCCTACGAGCAGTACTTC. Translation gives CSASETGYSLSYEQYF.

The CDR3 DNA reads as TGTGCCAGCAGTGACTCGGGGAATCGGAAGGAGACCCAGTACTTC. Residues: CASSDSGNRKETQYF. This chain uses TRBV6-4 with TRBJ2-5; no clear D. Germline V gene lookup returns CDR1 MRHNA and CDR2 SNTAGT. Trimming stripped 0 bases from V and 5 bases from J, with 13 bases between. The CDR3 length is 15 residues.

The chain employs TRBV2 and TRBJ1-4, with D unresolved. V shed 10 bases and J shed 8 bases, with 14 bases lying between them. This CDR3 contains 12 residues. Germline V gene sequence: CDR1 SNHLY, CDR2 FYNNEI. The CDR3 DNA follows: TGTGCCACCTTCGGACCTCGAGAAAAACTGTTTTTT. Translating it yields CATFGPREKLFF.

This clone was counted once. This chain connects TRBV5-1 to TRBJ2-7, with 13 bases matching TRBD2. J was trimmed by 1 base and V by 0 bases; bases with no gene match: 1. From germline, CDR1 is SGHRS and CDR2 YFSETQ. The CDR3 is 16 residues long. The DNA of the CDR3 is TGCGCCAGCAGCTTGGGGACTAGCGGGGGATCCTACGAGCAGTACTTC. Protein: CASSLGTSGGSYEQYF.

Here the CDR3 DNA reads TGTGCCAGCAGTCCCCGGAGGGTGATCTCGGACGAGCAGTACTTC. This sequence encodes CASSPRRVISDEQYF. The chain is built from TRBV28 and TRBJ2-7, with D possibly TRBD2 on 6 matching bases. Germline CDR1 MDHEN, CDR2 SYDVKM. Trimming removed 5 bases at V and 5 bases at J, with 19 bases between. The CDR3 sequence is 15 residues long.

This chain joins TRBV5-1 and TRBJ1-3; D remains unclear. Trimming left V 2 bases short and J 7 bases short, with 13 bases between. The CDR3 runs 14 residues. The V gene's germline CDR1 is SGHRS and CDR2 YFSETQ. The CDR3 here is CASSLTRAENTIYF. The CDR3 coding sequence is TGCGCCAGCAGCTTAACGCGGGCCGAGAACACCATATATTTT.

The V and J genes are TRBV5-1 and TRBJ1-4; 10 nucleotides line up with TRBD1. The CDR3 spans 16 residues. J lost 0 bases, V lost 4 bases, and 3 bases had no gene match. Germline V gives CDR1 SGHRS, CDR2 YFSETQ. DNA of the CDR3: TGCGCCAGCAGCACGGACAGGGGGACAACTAATGAAAAACTGTTTTTT. Its protein is CASSTDRGTTNEKLFF.

The chain recombines TRBV15 with TRBJ1-5; 8 nucleotides line up with TRBD1. CDR1 and CDR2 from the germline V gene are LNHNV and YYDKDF (reference sequence). The CDR3 is 19 amino acids. The V gene end was trimmed by 1 base and the J gene end by 4 bases; junction bases not matched to a gene: 15. The CDR3 bases are TGTGCCACCAGCAGAGGAAGAGGGCAGGGGGCGAAAGGAAATCAGCCCCAGCATTTT. Protein product: CATSRGRGQGAKGNQPQHF.

A single count supports this clone. This chain uses TRBV30 with TRBJ1-2; D uncertain. Germline V gene lookup returns CDR1 GTSNPN and CDR2 SVGIG (reference sequence). The length of the CDR3 is 10 residues. V shed 5 bases and J shed 8 bases, with 9 bases lying between them. In DNA, the CDR3 is TGTGCCTGGGGGAGGCAGGGCTACACCTTC. It codes for CAWGRQGYTF.

A few counts support this clone. The V call is TRBV28, the J call TRBJ1-2; possibly TRBD1 for D (5 bases). Germline assignment: CDR1 MDHEN and CDR2 SYDVKM. Trimming left V 3 bases short and J 8 bases short, with 19 bases between. CDR3 length equals 15 residues. The CDR3 DNA reads as TGTGCCAGCAGTTTCCCCCGCCCGGGGGTGGAGGGCTACACCTTC. This codes for CASSFPRPGVEGYTF.

This sequence joins TRBV6-6 and TRBJ2-7, with 12 bases lining up with TRBD2. Germline V lookup: CDR1 MNHNY, CDR2 SVGAGI (reference sequence). Trimming took 10 bases from V and 7 from J; bases not matched to a gene: 14. The length of the CDR3 is 15 residues. The CDR3 loop reads CATGDLAGGPKEQYF. DNA of the CDR3: TGTGCCACAGGCGATCTAGCGGGAGGGCCTAAGGAGCAGTACTTC.

This rearrangement joins TRBV20-1 to TRBJ2-7; D is unresolved. CDR1 is DFQATT and CDR2 is SNEGSKA in the germline V gene (reference sequence). Trimming pared 5 bases from V and 4 bases from J, leaving 9 bases between. The CDR3 covers 11 residues. The CDR3 coding sequence is TGCAGTGCTCCTGAATGGTACGAGCAGTACTTC. Translated, it gives CSAPEWYEQYF.

The chain uses TRBV9 and TRBJ2-5; D remains unclear. The CDR3 consists of 14 residues. Between the trimmed V and J ends, which lost 1 base and 1 base, there was a span of 8 bases. In germline, CDR1 is SGDLS, CDR2 YYNGEE. In nucleotides, the CDR3 is TGTGCCAGCAGCGTAATTGGCCCCCAAGAGACCCAGTACTTC. It encodes CASSVIGPQETQYF. The complete variable domain, with remaining parts taken from reference TRBV9 and TRBJ2-5, reads DSGVTQTPKHLITATGQRVTLRCSPRSGDLSVYWYQQSLDQGLQFLIQYYNGEERAKGNILERFSAQQFPDLHSELNLSSLELGDSALYFCASSVIGPQETQYFGPGTRLLVL.

The chain combines TRBV3-1 (or the pseudogene TRBV3-2) with TRBJ1-3; no reliable D call. CDR1 LGHDT and CDR2 YNNKEL come from the germline V gene (reference sequence). V lost 1 base to trimming and J lost 0 bases, with 10 bases between them. The CDR3 length is 16 residues. The CDR3 DNA sequence: TGTGCCAGCAGCCAAGTTCTTTCAGCCTCTGGAAACACCATATATTTT. Amino acid sequence: CASSQVLSASGNTIYF.

The chain recombines TRBV19 with TRBJ1-6; D remains unclear. The length of the CDR3 is 15 residues. The germline V gene encodes CDR1 LNHDA and CDR2 SQIVND (reference sequence). V dropped 6 bases and J dropped 2 bases, with 11 bases sitting between them. CDR3 loop: CASSPGMTYNSPLHF. The CDR3, as DNA: TGTGCCAGTAGCCCCGGTATGACCTATAATTCACCCCTCCACTTT. The full variable domain, with the rest looked up from reference TRBV19 and TRBJ1-6, is DGGITQSPKYLFRKEGQNVTLSCEQNLNHDAMYWYRQDPGQGLRLIYYSQIVNDFQKGDIAEGYSVSREKKESFPLTVTSAQKNPTAFYLCASSPGMTYNSPLHFGNGTRLTVT.

The chain combines TRBV4-2 with TRBJ2-1, with 9 bases fitting TRBD1. Per germline, CDR1 LGHNA and CDR2 YNFKEQ. The CDR3 has 14 residues. Trimming removed 3 bases from V and 10 bases from J; junction bases left unmatched: 7. CDR3 residues: CASSQGDRDNEQFF. The CDR3, as DNA: TGTGCCAGCAGCCAGGGGGACAGGGATAACGAGCAGTTCTTC.

This chain links TRBV9 with TRBJ2-3, with no clear D. The germline gives CDR1 SGDLS, CDR2 YYNGEE. The CDR3 has 16 amino acids. The V end lost 0 bases, the J end lost 0 bases, and 11 bases lay between the germline ends. CDR3 residues: CASSVAAGLSTDTQYF. CDR3 sequence (DNA): TGTGCCAGCAGCGTAGCGGCAGGCCTGAGCACAGATACGCAGTATTTT.